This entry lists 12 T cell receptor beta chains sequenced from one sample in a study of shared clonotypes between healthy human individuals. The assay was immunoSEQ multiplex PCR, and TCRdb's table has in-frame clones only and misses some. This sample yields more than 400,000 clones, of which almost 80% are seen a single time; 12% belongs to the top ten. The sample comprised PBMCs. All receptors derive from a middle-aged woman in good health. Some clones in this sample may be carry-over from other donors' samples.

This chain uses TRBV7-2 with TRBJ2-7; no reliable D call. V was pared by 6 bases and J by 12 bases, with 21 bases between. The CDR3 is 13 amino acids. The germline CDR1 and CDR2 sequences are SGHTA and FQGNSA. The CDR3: CASSPNTDWVSYF. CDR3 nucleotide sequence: TGTGCCAGCAGTCCAAACACCGACTGGGTCTCGTACTTC. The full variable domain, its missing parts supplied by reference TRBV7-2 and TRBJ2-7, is GAGVSQSPSNKVTEKGKDVELRCDPISGHTALYWYRQSLGQGLEFLIYFQGNSAPDKSGLPSDRFSAERTGGSVSTLTIQRTQQEDSAVYLCASSPNTDWVSYFGPGTRLTVT.

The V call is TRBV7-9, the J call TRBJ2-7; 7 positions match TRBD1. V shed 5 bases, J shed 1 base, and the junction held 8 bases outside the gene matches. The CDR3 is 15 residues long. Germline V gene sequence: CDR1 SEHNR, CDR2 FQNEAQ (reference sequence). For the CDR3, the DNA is TGTGCCAGCAGCGACCACAGGGGCGGATCCTACGAGCAGTACTTC. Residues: CASSDHRGGSYEQYF.

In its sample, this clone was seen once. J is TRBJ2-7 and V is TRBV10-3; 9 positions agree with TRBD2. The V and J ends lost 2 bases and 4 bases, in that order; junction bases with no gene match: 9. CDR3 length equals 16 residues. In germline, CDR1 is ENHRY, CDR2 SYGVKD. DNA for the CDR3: TGTGCCATCAGTGAGGTTTTGCTAGCGGGATATTACGAGCAGTACTTC. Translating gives CAISEVLLAGYYEQYF.

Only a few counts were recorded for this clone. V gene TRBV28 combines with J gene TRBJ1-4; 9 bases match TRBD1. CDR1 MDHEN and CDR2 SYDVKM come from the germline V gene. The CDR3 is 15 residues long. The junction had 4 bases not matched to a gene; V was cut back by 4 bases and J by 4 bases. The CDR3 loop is CASSSPGQGNEKLFF. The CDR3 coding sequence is TGTGCCAGCAGTTCGCCGGGACAGGGTAATGAAAAACTGTTTTTT.

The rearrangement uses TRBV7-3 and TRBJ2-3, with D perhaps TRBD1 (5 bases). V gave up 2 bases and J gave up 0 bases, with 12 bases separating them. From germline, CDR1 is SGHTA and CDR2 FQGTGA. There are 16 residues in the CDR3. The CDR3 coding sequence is TGTGCCAGCAGCTTAGGGGCCCCCCCCAGCACAGATACGCAGTATTTT. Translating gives CASSLGAPPSTDTQYF. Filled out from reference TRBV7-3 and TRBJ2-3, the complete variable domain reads GAGVSQTPSNKVTEKGKYVELRCDPISGHTALYWYRQSLGQGPEFLIYFQGTGAADDSGLPNDRFFAVRPEGSVSTLKIQRTERGDSAVYLCASSLGAPPSTDTQYFGPGTRLTVL.

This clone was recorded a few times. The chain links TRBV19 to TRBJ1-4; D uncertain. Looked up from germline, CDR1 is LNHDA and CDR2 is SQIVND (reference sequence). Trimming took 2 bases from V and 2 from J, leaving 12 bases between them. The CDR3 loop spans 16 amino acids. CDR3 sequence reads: CASSIQDLRTNEKLFF. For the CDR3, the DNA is TGTGCCAGTAGTATACAGGACCTGAGGACTAATGAAAAACTGTTTTTT.

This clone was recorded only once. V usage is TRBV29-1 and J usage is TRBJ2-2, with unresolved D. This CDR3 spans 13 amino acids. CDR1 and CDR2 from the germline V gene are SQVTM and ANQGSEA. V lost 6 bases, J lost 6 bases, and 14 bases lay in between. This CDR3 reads CSVHIAVAGELFF. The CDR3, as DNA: TGCAGCGTCCACATCGCGGTTGCCGGGGAGCTGTTTTTT.

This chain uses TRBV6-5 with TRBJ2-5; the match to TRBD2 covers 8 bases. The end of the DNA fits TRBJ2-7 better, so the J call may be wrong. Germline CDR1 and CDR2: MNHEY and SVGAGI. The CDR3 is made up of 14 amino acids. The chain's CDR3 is CASKPGLGGHEQYF. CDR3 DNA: TGTGCCAGCAAACCGGGACTAGGTGGGCACGAGCAGTACTTC.

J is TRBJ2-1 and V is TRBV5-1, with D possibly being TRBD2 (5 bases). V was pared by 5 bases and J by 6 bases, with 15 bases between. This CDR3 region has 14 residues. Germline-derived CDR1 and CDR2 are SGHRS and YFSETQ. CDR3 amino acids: CASRRADGVNEQFF. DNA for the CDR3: TGCGCCAGCAGGAGGGCCGATGGGGTCAATGAGCAGTTCTTC.

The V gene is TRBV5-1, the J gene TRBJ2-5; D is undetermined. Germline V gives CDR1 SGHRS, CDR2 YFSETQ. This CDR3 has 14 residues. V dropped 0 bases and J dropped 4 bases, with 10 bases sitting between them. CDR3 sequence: CASSLGGFSETQYF. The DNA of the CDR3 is TGCGCCAGCAGCTTGGGTGGATTTTCAGAGACCCAGTACTTC.

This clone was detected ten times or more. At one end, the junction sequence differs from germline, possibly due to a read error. The CDR3 DNA reads as TGTGCCAGCAGCATAGAACTAGCGGGGAGTGGGAGGGACGAGCAGTACTTC. Protein product: CASSIELAGSGRDEQYF. The chain combines TRBV11-2 with TRBJ2-5; 10 nucleotides agree with TRBD2. The DNA end favors TRBJ2-7, so the J call may be wrong. The CDR3 consists of 17 residues. Germline-derived CDR1 and CDR2 are SGHAT and FQNNGV.

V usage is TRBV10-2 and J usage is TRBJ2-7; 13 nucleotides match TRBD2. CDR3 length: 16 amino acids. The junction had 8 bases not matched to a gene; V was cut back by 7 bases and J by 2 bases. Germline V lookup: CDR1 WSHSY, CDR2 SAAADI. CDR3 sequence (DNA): TGCGCCAGCACCCAGGGACTAGCGGGAAAAACCTACGAGCAGTACTTC. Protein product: CASTQGLAGKTYEQYF.